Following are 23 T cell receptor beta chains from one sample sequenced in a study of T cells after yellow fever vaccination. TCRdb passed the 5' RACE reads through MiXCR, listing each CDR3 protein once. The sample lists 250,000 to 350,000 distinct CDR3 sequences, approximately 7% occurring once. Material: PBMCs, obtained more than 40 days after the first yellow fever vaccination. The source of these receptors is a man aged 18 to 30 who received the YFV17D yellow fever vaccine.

The CDR3 DNA sequence: TGTGCCAGCAGGCAGGGGTTGGCCTGGTCCTACGAGCAGTACGTC. It is translated as CASRQGLAWSYEQYV. V gene TRBV28 combines with J gene TRBJ2-7; D is possibly TRBD1 (6 bases). This CDR3 contains 15 residues. V dropped 6 bases and J dropped 1 base, with 16 bases sitting between them. Germline V CDR1 and CDR2: MDHEN, SYDVKM.

The CDR3 DNA sequence: TGTGCCAGCAGCCCACCCGGGACAGGGGGCAACAAGCAGTACGTC. This translates into CASSPPGTGGNKQYV. The rearrangement uses TRBV6-2 or TRBV6-3 and TRBJ2-7; 12 bases are shared with TRBD1. The CDR3 sequence is 15 residues long. V trimming: 6 bases; J trimming: 8 bases; junction bases outside the gene matches: 11. Germline CDR1 and CDR2: MNHEY and SVGEGT.

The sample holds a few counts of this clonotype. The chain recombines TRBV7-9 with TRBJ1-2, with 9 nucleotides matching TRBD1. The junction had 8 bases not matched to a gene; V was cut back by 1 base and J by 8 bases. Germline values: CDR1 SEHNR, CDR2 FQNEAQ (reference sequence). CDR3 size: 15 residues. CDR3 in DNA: TGTGCCAGCAGCTTAGTAGCGGGACAGGGTGGCGGCTACACCTTC. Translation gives CASSLVAGQGGGYTF.

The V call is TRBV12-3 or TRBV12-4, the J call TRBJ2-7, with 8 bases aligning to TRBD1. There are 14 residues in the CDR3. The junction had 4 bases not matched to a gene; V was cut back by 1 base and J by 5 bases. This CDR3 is CASSLGQGANEQYV. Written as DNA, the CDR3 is TGTGCCAGCAGTTTAGGGCAGGGGGCCAACGAGCAGTACGTC.

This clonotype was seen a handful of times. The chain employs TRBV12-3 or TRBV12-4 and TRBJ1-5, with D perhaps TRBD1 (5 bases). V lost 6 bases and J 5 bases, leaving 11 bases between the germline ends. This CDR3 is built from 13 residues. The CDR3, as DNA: TGTGCCAGCAGGGAGGGGTGGCATCAGCCCCAGCATTTT. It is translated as CASREGWHQPQHF.

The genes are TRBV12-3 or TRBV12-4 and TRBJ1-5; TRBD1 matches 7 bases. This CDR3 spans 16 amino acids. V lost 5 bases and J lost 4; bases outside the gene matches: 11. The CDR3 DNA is TGTGCCAGCAGTCCCCTCCGAGGGGGCGGGAATCAGCCCCAGCATTTT. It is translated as CASSPLRGGGNQPQHF.

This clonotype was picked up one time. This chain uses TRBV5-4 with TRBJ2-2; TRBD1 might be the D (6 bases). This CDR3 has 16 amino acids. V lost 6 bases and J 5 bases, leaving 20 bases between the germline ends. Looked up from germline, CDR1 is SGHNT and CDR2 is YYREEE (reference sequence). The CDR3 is CASTSGVWGQTGELFF. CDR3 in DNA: TGTGCCAGCACCTCCGGGGTTTGGGGGCAAACCGGGGAGCTGTTTTTT. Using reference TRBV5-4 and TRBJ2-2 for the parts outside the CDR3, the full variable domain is ETGVTQSPTHLIKTRGQQVTLRCSSQSGHNTVSWYQQALGQGPQFIFQYYREEENGRGNFPPRFSGLQFPNYSSELNVNALELDDSALYLCASTSGVWGQTGELFFGEGSRLTVL.

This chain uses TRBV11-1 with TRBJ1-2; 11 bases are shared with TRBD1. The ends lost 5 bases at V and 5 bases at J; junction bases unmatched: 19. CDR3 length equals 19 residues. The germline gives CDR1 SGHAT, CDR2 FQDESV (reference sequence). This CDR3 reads CASSPPLGGTGGLDYGYTF. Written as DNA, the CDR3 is TGTGCCAGCAGCCCCCCCCTTGGCGGGACAGGGGGTCTAGATTATGGCTACACCTTC.

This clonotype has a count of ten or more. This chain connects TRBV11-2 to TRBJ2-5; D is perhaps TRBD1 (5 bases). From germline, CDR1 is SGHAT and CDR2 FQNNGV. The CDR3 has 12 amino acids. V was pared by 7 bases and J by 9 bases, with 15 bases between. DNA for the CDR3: TGTGCCAGCATTCAAGGGGCTGGGGCCCAGTACTTC. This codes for CASIQGAGAQYF.

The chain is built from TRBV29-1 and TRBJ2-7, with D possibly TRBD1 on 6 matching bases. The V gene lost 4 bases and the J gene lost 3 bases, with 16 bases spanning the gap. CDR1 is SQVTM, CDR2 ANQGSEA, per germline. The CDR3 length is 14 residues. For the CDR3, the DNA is TGCAGCGTTGCCGGTCGTAAACAGGGCTACGAGCAGTACTTC. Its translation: CSVAGRKQGYEQYF.

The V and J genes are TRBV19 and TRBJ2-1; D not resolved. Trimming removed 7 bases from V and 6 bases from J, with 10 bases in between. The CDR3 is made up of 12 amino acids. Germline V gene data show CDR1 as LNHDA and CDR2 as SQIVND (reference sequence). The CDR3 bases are TGTGCCAGTATGAAGTCAGGCAATGAGCAGTTCTTC. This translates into CASMKSGNEQFF.

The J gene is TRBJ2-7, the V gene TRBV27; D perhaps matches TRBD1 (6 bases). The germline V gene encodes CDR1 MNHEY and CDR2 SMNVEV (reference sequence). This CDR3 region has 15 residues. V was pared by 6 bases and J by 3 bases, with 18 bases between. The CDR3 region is CASSDAQGRVYEQYF. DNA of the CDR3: TGTGCCAGCAGCGATGCACAGGGTCGGGTCTACGAGCAGTACTTC.

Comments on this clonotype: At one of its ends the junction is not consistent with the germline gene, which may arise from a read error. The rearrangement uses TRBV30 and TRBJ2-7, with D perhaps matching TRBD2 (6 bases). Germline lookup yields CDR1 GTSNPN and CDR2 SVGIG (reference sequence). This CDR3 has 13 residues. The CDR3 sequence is CAWRKGGVYGQYF. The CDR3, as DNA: TGTGCCTGGAGGAAGGGAGGAGTTTACGGGCAGTACTTC.

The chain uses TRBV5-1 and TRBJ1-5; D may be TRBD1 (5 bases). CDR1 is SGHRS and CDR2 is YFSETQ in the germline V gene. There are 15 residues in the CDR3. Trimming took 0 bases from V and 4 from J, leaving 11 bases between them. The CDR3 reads CASSLGDVENQPQHF. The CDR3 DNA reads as TGCGCCAGCAGCTTGGGGGACGTCGAGAATCAGCCCCAGCATTTT. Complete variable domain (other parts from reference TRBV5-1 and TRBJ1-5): KAGVTQTPRYLIKTRGQQVTLSCSPISGHRSVSWYQQTPGQGLQFLFEYFSETQRNKGNFPGRFSGRQFSNSRSEMNVSTLELGDSALYLCASSLGDVENQPQHFGDGTRLSIL.

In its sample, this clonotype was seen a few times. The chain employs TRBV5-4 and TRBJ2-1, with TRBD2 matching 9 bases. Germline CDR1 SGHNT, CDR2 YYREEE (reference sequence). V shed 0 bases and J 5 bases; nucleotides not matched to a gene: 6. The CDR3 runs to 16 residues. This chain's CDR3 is CASSLGGRLADNEQFF. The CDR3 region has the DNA TGTGCCAGCAGCTTGGGGGGTCGACTAGCGGACAATGAGCAGTTCTTC.

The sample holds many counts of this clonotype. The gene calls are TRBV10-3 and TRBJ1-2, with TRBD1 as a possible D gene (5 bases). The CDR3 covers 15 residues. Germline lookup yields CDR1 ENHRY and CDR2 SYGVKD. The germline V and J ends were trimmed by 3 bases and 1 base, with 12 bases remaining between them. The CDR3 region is CAISDPGRDNYGYTF. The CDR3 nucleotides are TGTGCCATCAGTGATCCGGGACGGGATAACTATGGCTACACCTTC.

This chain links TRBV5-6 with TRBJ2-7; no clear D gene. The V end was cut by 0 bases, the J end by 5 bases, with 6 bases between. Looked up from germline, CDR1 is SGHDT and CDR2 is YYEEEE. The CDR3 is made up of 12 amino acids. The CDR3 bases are TGTGCCAGCAGCTTGGTCCGGGACGAGCAGTACTTC. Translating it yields CASSLVRDEQYF.

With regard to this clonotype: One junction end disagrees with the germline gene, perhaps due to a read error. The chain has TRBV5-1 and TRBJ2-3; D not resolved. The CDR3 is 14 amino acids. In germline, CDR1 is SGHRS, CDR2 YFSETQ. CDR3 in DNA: TGCGCCAGAAGCTTGGTCCGACCTAGGGATACGCAGTATTTT. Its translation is CARSLVRPRDTQYF.

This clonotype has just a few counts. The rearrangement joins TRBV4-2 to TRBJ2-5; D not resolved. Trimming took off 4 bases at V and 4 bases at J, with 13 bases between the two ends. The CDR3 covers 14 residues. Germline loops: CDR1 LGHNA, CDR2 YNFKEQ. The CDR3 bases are TGTGCCAGCAGCCTCCAGCGTATGGGAGAGACCCAGTACTTC. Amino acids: CASSLQRMGETQYF.

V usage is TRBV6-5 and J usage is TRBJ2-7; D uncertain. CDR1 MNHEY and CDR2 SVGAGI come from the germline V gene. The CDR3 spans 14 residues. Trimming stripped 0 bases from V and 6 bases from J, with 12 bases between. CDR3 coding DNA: TGTGCCAGCAGTTACTCGGTGGGCGCGACCGAGCAGTACGTC. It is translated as CASSYSVGATEQYV.

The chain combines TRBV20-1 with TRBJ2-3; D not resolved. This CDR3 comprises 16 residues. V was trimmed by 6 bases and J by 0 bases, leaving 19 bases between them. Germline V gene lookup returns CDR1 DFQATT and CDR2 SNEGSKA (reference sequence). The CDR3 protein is CSAPLRRKTSTDTQYF. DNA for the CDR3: TGCAGTGCCCCCCTCAGGCGAAAAACAAGCACAGATACGCAGTATTTT.

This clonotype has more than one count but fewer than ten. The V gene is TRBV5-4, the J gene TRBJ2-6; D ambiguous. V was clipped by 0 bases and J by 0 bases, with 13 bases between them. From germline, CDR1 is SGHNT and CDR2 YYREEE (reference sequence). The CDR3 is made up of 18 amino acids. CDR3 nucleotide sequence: TGTGCCAGCAGCTTGGGCCCAGCGCTAAGCTCTGGGGCCAACGTCCTGACTTTC. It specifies CASSLGPALSSGANVLTF. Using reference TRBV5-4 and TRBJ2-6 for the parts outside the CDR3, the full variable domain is ETGVTQSPTHLIKTRGQQVTLRCSSQSGHNTVSWYQQALGQGPQFIFQYYREEENGRGNFPPRFSGLQFPNYSSELNVNALELDDSALYLCASSLGPALSSGANVLTFGAGSRLTVL.

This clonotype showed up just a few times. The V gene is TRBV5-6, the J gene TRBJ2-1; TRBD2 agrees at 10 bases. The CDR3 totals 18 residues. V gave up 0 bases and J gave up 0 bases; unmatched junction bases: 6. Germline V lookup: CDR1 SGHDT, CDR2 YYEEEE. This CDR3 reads CASSLGGLAASSYNEQFF. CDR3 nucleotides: TGTGCCAGCAGCTTGGGAGGACTAGCGGCGAGCTCCTACAATGAGCAGTTCTTC.